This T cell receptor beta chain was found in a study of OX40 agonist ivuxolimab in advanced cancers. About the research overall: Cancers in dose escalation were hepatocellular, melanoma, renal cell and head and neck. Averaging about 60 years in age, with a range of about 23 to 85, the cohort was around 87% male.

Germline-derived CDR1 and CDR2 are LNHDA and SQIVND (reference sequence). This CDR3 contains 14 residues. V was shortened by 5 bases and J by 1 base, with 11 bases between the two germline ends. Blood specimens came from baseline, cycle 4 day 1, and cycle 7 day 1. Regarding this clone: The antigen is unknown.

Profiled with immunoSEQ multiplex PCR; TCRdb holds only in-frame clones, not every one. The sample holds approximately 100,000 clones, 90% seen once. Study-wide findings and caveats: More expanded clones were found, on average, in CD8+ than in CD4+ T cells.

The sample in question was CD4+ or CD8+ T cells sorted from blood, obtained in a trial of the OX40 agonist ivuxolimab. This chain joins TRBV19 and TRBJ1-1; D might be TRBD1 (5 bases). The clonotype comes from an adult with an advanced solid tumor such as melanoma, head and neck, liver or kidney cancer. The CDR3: CASSLGTGNTEAFF. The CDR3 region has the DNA TGTGCCAGTAGTTTGGGGACGGGGAACACTGAAGCTTTCTTT. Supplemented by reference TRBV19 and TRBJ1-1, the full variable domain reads DGGITQSPKYLFRKEGQNVTLSCEQNLNHDAMYWYRQDPGQGLRLIYYSQIVNDFQKGDIAEGYSVSREKKESFPLTVTSAQKNPTAFYLCASSLGTGNTEAFFGQGTRLTVV.